This T cell receptor (beta chain) comes out of a study of chemoradiotherapy in HPV16-positive cancers (dated 2022 in TCRdb). Regarding the study in general: Using functional T-cell assays on cells from a couple of HPV16-positive patients, the researchers defined candidate HPV-specific T-cell clones and common TCR motifs. The study asked whether T-cell immunity against the HPV oncoproteins E6 and E7 changes during chemoradiotherapy and whether it affects survival. The candidate HPV-specific TCRs and motifs were then tracked in TCR repertoires from about 90 patients with HPV-related cancers. Overall study results and their limits: The functional definition of HPV-specific T cells came from only a couple of HPV16-positive patients, and the survival association was reported for HPV16-positive patients. Expansion of candidate HPV-specific clones and E7-related TCR motifs was observed in the tumor microenvironment during treatment, whereas no such expansion was observed for non-HPV-specific T cells. In HPV16-positive patients, expansion of HPV-responsive T cells during chemoradiotherapy was found to be associated with improved recurrence-free survival.

With respect to this clone: Its antigen is still unknown. Base qualities are not recorded, but no much larger clone differs from it by a single base.

The method behind the library was the immunoSEQ multiplex PCR assay. TCRdb obtained this table from immuneACCESS and retained in-frame rearrangements with V and J assigned. These tables miss some clones; where compared with another copy, unresolved V genes account for less than half of the shortfall, and the remainder is unexplained. Across this sample there are tens of thousands of clones, with roughly 73% seen only once. The ten largest clones take up 2.6% of the sample. Repertoires were sampled multiple times during chemoradiotherapy, which allowed clonal expansion in the tumor microenvironment to be followed. Sampling was carried out from a patient who underwent chemoradiotherapy. The source is a human donor with HPV-associated anogenital cancer.

The DNA sequence is as follows: TGCGCCAGCAGCTTGGGAGGAGGAGGTGGGAACACCGGGGAGCTGTTTTTT. Its translation is CASSLGGGGGNTGELFF. This receptor chain uses TRBV5-1 and TRBJ2-2, with a tentative D gene TRBD2 over 5 matching bases. V drops 0 bases and J drops 1 base, leaving 13 bases in between. CDR1 SGHRS and CDR2 YFSETQ are derived from the germline V gene. From the cysteine up to the phenylalanine, the CDR3 has a length of 17 residues. Solely the CDR3 DNA is kept, with 51 bases framed from the first base.